These 17 T cell receptor beta chains were sequenced from one sample in a study of blood T cell repertoires in COVID-19. Profiling relied on immunoSEQ multiplex PCR, and the TCRdb table lists in-frame clones only, not all of them. Found here are 100,000 to 150,000 clones, roughly 74% of them singletons; the top ten hold 6%. The sample comprised peripheral blood. The receptors were gathered from a man older than 75 with COVID-19, enrolled during active disease.

The CDR3 protein is CASSLYGPDTQYF. CDR3 DNA: TGTGCCAGCAGCTTATATGGGCCAGATACGCAGTATTTT. This rearrangement joins TRBV11-3 to TRBJ2-3; D unresolved. Deletions cut 2 bases from V and 4 bases from J, with 7 bases between. CDR3 length equals 13 residues. CDR1 SGHNT and CDR2 YENEEA come from the germline V gene.

V usage is TRBV14 and J usage is TRBJ2-1; 7 nucleotides agree with TRBD2. Per the germline V gene, CDR1 is SGHDN and CDR2 is FVKESK. V shed 2 bases and J 7 bases; nucleotides not matched to a gene: 8. The CDR3 loop spans 15 amino acids. DNA for the CDR3: TGTGCCAGCAGCCAAAGGCTAGCGGACTTGAATGAGCAGTTCTTC. This translates into CASSQRLADLNEQFF. The full variable domain, with the rest looked up from reference TRBV14 and TRBJ2-1, is EAGVTQFPSHSVIEKGQTVTLRCDPISGHDNLYWYRRVMGKEIKFLLHFVKESKQDESGMPNNRFLAERTGGTYSTLKVQPAELEDSGVYFCASSQRLADLNEQFFGPGTRLTVL.

The V and J genes are TRBV7-2 and TRBJ2-1; 13 bases fit TRBD2. Per the germline V gene, CDR1 is SGHTA and CDR2 is FQGNSA. There are 14 residues in the CDR3. Trimming removed 4 bases from V and 8 bases from J; junction bases left unmatched: 2. The CDR3 region is CASSSGLAGHEQFF. The CDR3 DNA is TGTGCCAGCAGCTCGGGACTAGCGGGGCATGAGCAGTTCTTC.

The chain uses TRBV6-1 and TRBJ1-2; maybe TRBD1 (5 bases). Germline assignment: CDR1 MNHNS and CDR2 SASEGT. Between the trimmed V and J ends, which lost 1 base and 2 bases, there was a span of 8 bases. CDR3 length: 14 amino acids. This CDR3 is CASSEGAGNYGYTF. In DNA, the CDR3 is TGTGCCAGCAGTGAAGGAGCAGGGAACTATGGCTACACCTTC.

This sequence joins TRBV3-1 (or the pseudogene TRBV3-2) and TRBJ1-6; 8 bases match TRBD1. In germline, CDR1 is LGHDT, CDR2 YNNKEL (reference sequence). CDR3 length: 16 residues. The V segment lost 3 bases and the J segment 7 bases; nucleotides outside the gene matches: 8. CDR3 bases: TGTGCCAGCAGCCACCGAGGACAGGGTCGAAATTCACCCCTCCACTTT. It is translated as CASSHRGQGRNSPLHF.

The chain carries TRBV7-2 and TRBJ2-5; TRBD1 matches 8 bases. Germline CDR1 is SGHTA and CDR2 is FQGNSA. J lost 4 bases, V lost 0 bases, and 7 bases had no gene match. CDR3 size: 16 residues. The CDR3 spells CASSLARGRVGETQYF. The CDR3 DNA follows: TGTGCCAGCAGCTTAGCCAGGGGGCGTGTGGGAGAGACCCAGTACTTC. The full variable domain, its missing parts supplied by reference TRBV7-2 and TRBJ2-5, is GAGVSQSPSNKVTEKGKDVELRCDPISGHTALYWYRQSLGQGLEFLIYFQGNSAPDKSGLPSDRFSAERTGGSVSTLTIQRTQQEDSAVYLCASSLARGRVGETQYFGPGTRLLVL.

CDR3 protein: CASSLQPRGAAIYEQYF. DNA of the CDR3: TGTGCCAGCAGTTTGCAACCCCGGGGGGCCGCTATATACGAGCAGTACTTC. This sequence joins TRBV27 and TRBJ2-7; a weak D match, TRBD2 (7 bases). The V and J ends lost 3 bases and 4 bases respectively, with 22 bases between them. Per the germline V gene, CDR1 is MNHEY and CDR2 is SMNVEV (reference sequence). The CDR3 is made up of 17 amino acids.

The chain couples TRBV7-2 to TRBJ1-6; 9 positions match TRBD1. CDR3 length: 14 residues. J lost 10 bases, V lost 1 base, and 2 bases had no gene match. CDR1 SGHTA and CDR2 FQGNSA come from the germline V gene. CDR3 DNA: TGTGCCAGCAGCTTAGGACAGGGGGGATCACCCCTCCACTTT. As protein: CASSLGQGGSPLHF.

This chain links TRBV11-2 with TRBJ1-1; D is perhaps TRBD1 (6 bases). Germline V lookup: CDR1 SGHAT, CDR2 FQNNGV. V dropped 2 bases and J dropped 5 bases, with 18 bases sitting between them. There are 16 residues in the CDR3. CDR3 amino acids: CASSLQGSTGRTEAFF. The DNA of the CDR3 is TGTGCCAGCAGCTTACAAGGATCGACAGGTCGGACTGAAGCTTTCTTT. The whole variable domain, remainder taken from reference TRBV11-2 and TRBJ1-1, is EAGVAQSPRYKIIEKRQSVAFWCNPISGHATLYWYQQILGQGPKLLIQFQNNGVVDDSQLPKDRFSAERLKGVDSTLKIQPAKLEDSAVYLCASSLQGSTGRTEAFFGQGTRLTVV.

This clone came up a few times. This sequence joins TRBV29-1 and TRBJ2-3; 8 bases fit TRBD2. With V trimmed by 3 bases and J by 3 bases, 11 bases remained unmatched. CDR1 and CDR2 from the germline V gene are SQVTM and ANQGSEA. The CDR3 runs 16 residues. The DNA for the CDR3 is TGCAGCGTTGAGGGGGGTAGCGGGGTGGGGACAGATACGCAGTATTTT. This sequence encodes CSVEGGSGVGTDTQYF.

V and J are TRBV25-1 and TRBJ2-1; no clear D. The germline V and J ends were trimmed by 3 bases and 7 bases, with 16 bases remaining between them. The CDR3 length is 15 residues. Germline V gene lookup returns CDR1 MGHDK and CDR2 SYGVNS. CDR3 coding DNA: TGTGCCAGCAGTGATAGTGGCCCCCGGCGGAATGAGCAGTTCTTC. Residues: CASSDSGPRRNEQFF.

Note on this clone: At the DNA level, this CDR3 is encoded by other sequences in the same sample as well. The J gene is TRBJ1-4, the V gene TRBV5-1, with 9 bases aligning to TRBD1. The CDR3 spans 14 residues. J lost 7 bases, V lost 4 bases, and 5 bases had no gene match. CDR1 is SGHRS, CDR2 YFSETQ, per germline. In nucleotides, the CDR3 is TGCGCCAGCAGCCCGGGACAGGGAAGTGAAAAACTGTTTTTT. It translates to CASSPGQGSEKLFF.

The chain has TRBV2 and TRBJ1-5, with D uncertain. CDR1 and CDR2 from the germline V gene are SNHLY and FYNNEI. The CDR3 covers 13 residues. In DNA, the CDR3 is TGTGCTTCTCAAAGCGATAGCAATCAGCCCCAGCATTTT. Residues: CASQSDSNQPQHF.

The gene calls are TRBV5-1 and TRBJ1-2; the D is unclear. Trimming removed 0 bases at V and 4 bases at J, with 10 bases between. This CDR3 spans 14 amino acids. Germline V CDR1 and CDR2: SGHRS, YFSETQ. CDR3 bases: TGCGCCAGCAGCTTGGAGGCAGGTCTCTATGGCTACACCTTC. Amino acid sequence: CASSLEAGLYGYTF.

This clone was counted a few times. The V gene is TRBV10-2, the J gene TRBJ2-7; possible D gene TRBD1, 5 bases. Trimming left V 8 bases short and J 5 bases short, with 16 bases between. The germline gives CDR1 WSHSY, CDR2 SAAADI. CDR3 length: 13 residues. CDR3 DNA sequence: TGCGCCAGCCGCTCCGACAGAGATCACGAGCAGTACTTC. This gives the protein CASRSDRDHEQYF.

The genes are TRBV29-1 and TRBJ2-2; 7 bases are a match to TRBD2. This CDR3 comprises 14 residues. After removal of 4 bases from V and 0 bases from J, the junction contained 2 bases not matched to a gene. Germline V CDR1 and CDR2: SQVTM, ANQGSEA. Here the CDR3 DNA reads TGCAGCGTTGTGGGGGGGACGAACACCGGGGAGCTGTTTTTT. Translation gives CSVVGGTNTGELFF.

This chain connects TRBV20-1 to TRBJ2-5; 10 positions match TRBD2. Unmatched junction bases numbered 5, after V lost 3 bases and J lost 4 bases. Germline-derived CDR1 and CDR2 are DFQATT and SNEGSKA (reference sequence). The CDR3 is 14 residues long. Here the CDR3 reads CSASSSGRSETQYF. In DNA form, the CDR3 reads TGCAGTGCTAGTTCTAGCGGGAGATCAGAGACCCAGTACTTC.